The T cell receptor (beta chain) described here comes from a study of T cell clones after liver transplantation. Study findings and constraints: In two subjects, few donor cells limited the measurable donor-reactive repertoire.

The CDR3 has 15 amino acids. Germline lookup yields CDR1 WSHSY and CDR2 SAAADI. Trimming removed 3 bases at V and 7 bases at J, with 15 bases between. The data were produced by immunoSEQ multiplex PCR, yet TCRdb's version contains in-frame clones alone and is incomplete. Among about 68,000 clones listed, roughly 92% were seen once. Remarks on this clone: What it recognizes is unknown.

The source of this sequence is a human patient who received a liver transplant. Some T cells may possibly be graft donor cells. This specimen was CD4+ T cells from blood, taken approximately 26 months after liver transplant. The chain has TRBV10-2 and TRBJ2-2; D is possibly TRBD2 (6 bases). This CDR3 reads CASSDWGVRGGELFF. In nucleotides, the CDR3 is TGCGCCAGCAGTGACTGGGGGGTAAGGGGCGGGGAGCTGTTTTTT.